The 21 T cell receptor beta chains below come from one sample, sequenced in a study of T-cell memory formation after mild COVID-19. Using its own MiXCR run on the 5' RACE reads, TCRdb lists one record per CDR3 protein. The data hold 300,000 to 400,000 distinct CDR3 sequences, with more than 15% observed a single time. Sequencing input: PBMCs or a T cell subset sorted from them (not recorded which). These receptors were taken from a man aged 18 to 29 who had mild COVID-19 (a few samples of this study predate the infection). Cell type and time point are not known.

This rearrangement joins TRBV29-1 to TRBJ2-1; TRBD2 aligns across 9 bases. Germline trimming cut 5 bases from V and 9 bases from J; bases unmatched to any gene: 5. CDR3 length: 12 amino acids. CDR1 and CDR2 from the germline V gene are SQVTM and ANQGSEA. The CDR3 region is CSVRGGAGEQFF. CDR3 nucleotides: TGCAGCGTTCGCGGGGGGGCGGGTGAGCAGTTCTTC.

J is TRBJ1-5 and V is TRBV2, with TRBD1 identical over 8 bases. Germline V gene lookup returns CDR1 SNHLY and CDR2 FYNNEI. With V trimmed by 3 bases and J by 7 bases, 5 bases remained unmatched. The CDR3 consists of 14 residues. In DNA, the CDR3 is TGTGCCAGCAGTGAGTGGACAGGGAGGCAGCCCCAGCATTTT. Its translation is CASSEWTGRQPQHF.

This clonotype has at least ten counts. The V and J genes are TRBV7-6 and TRBJ2-1; D not certain. This CDR3 is built from 15 residues. Per the germline V gene, CDR1 is SGHVS and CDR2 is FNYEAQ. Deletions cut 7 bases from V and 12 bases from J, with 25 bases between. Here the CDR3 DNA reads TGTGCCAGCACCGTCTCCCCGGAAGCATTTGAAGTGCAGTTCTTC. Amino acid sequence: CASTVSPEAFEVQFF.

The CDR3 region is CATSGSGGTLYNEQFF. The CDR3 nucleotides read TGTGCCACCAGTGGTTCAGGCGGGACACTGTACAATGAGCAGTTCTTC. The chain combines TRBV24-1 with TRBJ2-1; possibly TRBD1 or TRBD2 for D (6 bases each). Germline V gene sequence: CDR1 KGHDR, CDR2 SFDVKD. Trimming pared 5 bases from V and 4 bases from J, leaving 17 bases between. The CDR3 loop spans 16 amino acids.

The chain recombines TRBV7-9 with TRBJ2-7, with D perhaps TRBD1 or TRBD2 (5 bases each). Germline CDR1 SEHNR, CDR2 FQNEAQ (reference sequence). The CDR3 spans 12 residues. CDR3 coding DNA: TGTGCCAGCAGCTTAGGGGACGGACTCCCACGGGTC. Amino acids: CASSLGDGLPRV.

This clonotype has just a few counts. The rearrangement joins TRBV5-1 to TRBJ2-5, with a possible D match to TRBD1 (5 bases). The germline V gene has CDR1 SGHRS and CDR2 YFSETQ. This CDR3 spans 15 amino acids. V was cut by 2 bases and J by 0 bases, with 11 bases left in between. This chain's CDR3 is CASSLRDRYQETQYF. Written as DNA, the CDR3 is TGCGCCAGCAGCTTACGAGACAGATACCAAGAGACCCAGTACTTC.

The sample holds a few counts of this clonotype. CDR3 loop: CASSRQAANEKLFF. The CDR3, as DNA: TGTGCCAGCAGTAGACAGGCCGCTAATGAAAAACTGTTTTTT. The chain joins TRBV6-1 to TRBJ1-4, with a weak D call TRBD1 (6 bases). Germline values: CDR1 MNHNS, CDR2 SASEGT. V was trimmed by 5 bases and J by 3 bases, leaving 10 bases between them. The CDR3 spans 14 residues.

This clonotype has a count of ten or more. The V call is TRBV7-2, the J call TRBJ1-5; D remains unclear. CDR1 is SGHTA, CDR2 FQGNSA, per germline. V was cut by 5 bases and J by 3 bases, with 8 bases left in between. The CDR3 runs to 13 residues. CDR3 DNA: TGTGCCAGCAGCAGGGAGGTCAATCAGCCCCAGCATTTT. It is translated as CASSREVNQPQHF.

This clonotype showed up just a few times. The rearrangement uses TRBV3-1 and TRBJ2-2, with D unresolved. Germline V CDR1 and CDR2: LGHDT, YNNKEL (reference sequence). V was pared by 5 bases and J by 0 bases, with 19 bases between. The CDR3 length is 18 residues. For the CDR3, the DNA is TGTGCCAGCAGCGCGACTGGCCCAGGAACTACGAACACCGGGGAGCTGTTTTTT. This gives the protein CASSATGPGTTNTGELFF. The whole variable domain, filled in from reference TRBV3-1 and TRBJ2-2, reads DTAVSQTPKYLVTQMGNDKSIKCEQNLGHDTMYWYKQDSKKFLKIMFSYNNKELIINETVPNRFSPKSPDKAHLNLHINSLELGDSAVYFCASSATGPGTTNTGELFFGEGSRLTVL.

This chain connects TRBV20-1 to TRBJ1-4; D unclear. Per the germline V gene, CDR1 is DFQATT and CDR2 is SNEGSKA (reference sequence). This CDR3 has 14 residues. V shed 5 bases and J shed 7 bases, with 17 bases lying between them. The CDR3 loop is CSALVPWGGEKLFF. CDR3 bases: TGCAGTGCTCTAGTGCCCTGGGGAGGTGAAAAACTGTTTTTT.

This clonotype was seen a few times. The CDR3 protein is CASSWWTSGEGELFF. CDR3 DNA: TGTGCCAGCAGCTGGTGGACTAGCGGGGAGGGGGAGCTGTTTTTT. The chain uses TRBV12-3 or TRBV12-4 and TRBJ2-2, with 12 bases identical to TRBD2. The V gene end was trimmed by 6 bases and the J gene end by 8 bases; junction bases not matched to a gene: 7. The CDR3 sequence is 15 residues long.

This clonotype has only a few counts. In DNA, the CDR3 is TGCGCCAGCAGCGTGGACAGGATACAAGAGACCCAGTACTTC. Protein sequence: CASSVDRIQETQYF. This chain connects TRBV5-1 to TRBJ2-5; 7 bases line up with TRBD1. The CDR3 has 14 amino acids. V lost 4 bases and J lost 2; bases outside the gene matches: 5. Germline assignment: CDR1 SGHRS and CDR2 YFSETQ.

The genes are TRBV3-1 and TRBJ1-1; the D gene is possibly TRBD1 (5 bases). Germline CDR1 and CDR2: LGHDT and YNNKEL (reference sequence). Trimming stripped 1 base from V and 4 bases from J, with 13 bases between. The CDR3 extends over 15 amino acids. In nucleotides, the CDR3 is TGTGCCAGCAGCCAAGGGGCAGGGTATCCCACTGAAGCTTTCTTT. This sequence encodes CASSQGAGYPTEAFF.

This clonotype has a single count. The chain combines TRBV28 with TRBJ2-3; D could derive from TRBD1 or TRBD2 (6 bases each). The germline gives CDR1 MDHEN, CDR2 SYDVKM. CDR3 length: 16 amino acids. The V and J ends lost 2 bases and 4 bases respectively, with 16 bases between them. The CDR3, as DNA: TGTGCCAGCAGTTTAGGTGGAGGGGGTCGGGCAGATACGCAGTATTTT. Translating gives CASSLGGGGRADTQYF.

This clonotype was detected a few times. V is TRBV20-1 and J is TRBJ1-2, with D unclear. The length of the CDR3 is 13 residues. Looked up from germline, CDR1 is DFQATT and CDR2 is SNEGSKA (reference sequence). Trimming shortened V by 0 bases and J by 4 bases, and 9 bases separated the two germline ends. The chain's CDR3 is CSARDAAIYGYTF. The CDR3, as DNA: TGCAGTGCTAGAGATGCCGCGATCTATGGCTACACCTTC.

V usage is TRBV19 and J usage is TRBJ2-1; D possibly corresponds to TRBD2 (6 bases). There are 13 residues in the CDR3. Trimming cost V 4 bases and J 13 bases, with 17 bases left between them. Per the germline V gene, CDR1 is LNHDA and CDR2 is SQIVND (reference sequence). CDR3 region: CASSKTPGLSQFF. CDR3 nucleotide sequence: TGTGCCAGTAGTAAGACCCCGGGACTTTCCCAGTTCTTC.

This clonotype was picked up a small number of times. Here the CDR3 reads CASSWGREQYV. The CDR3 nucleotides are TGTGCCAGCAGTTGGGGGCGCGAGCAGTACGTC. This chain uses TRBV28 with TRBJ2-7, with D perhaps TRBD1 (6 bases). CDR1 and CDR2 (germline): MDHEN, SYDVKM. V was shortened by 4 bases and J by 6 bases, with 7 bases between the two germline ends. The CDR3 has 11 residues.

This clonotype was recorded a few times. The CDR3 protein is CASRRGGGDSYNEQFF. CDR3 DNA: TGTGCCAGCAGGAGGGGAGGAGGGGACTCCTACAATGAGCAGTTCTTC. The chain uses TRBV25-1 and TRBJ2-1, with D possibly being TRBD2 (6 bases). The CDR3 covers 16 residues. The germline CDR1 and CDR2 sequences are MGHDK and SYGVNS. V was trimmed by 6 bases and J by 0 bases, leaving 15 bases between them.

This clonotype was observed a handful of times. The chain recombines TRBV5-1 with TRBJ2-1; D is tentatively TRBD1 or TRBD2 (5 bases each). The V end was cut by 0 bases, the J end by 7 bases, with 17 bases between. CDR3 length: 16 amino acids. Germline CDR1 SGHRS, CDR2 YFSETQ. CDR3 bases: TGCGCCAGCAGCTTGGCGGGGCCCCCCTACAGAAATGAGCAGTTCTTC. It codes for CASSLAGPPYRNEQFF.

V and J are TRBV29-1 and TRBJ1-4, with D perhaps TRBD1 (6 bases). The V gene's germline CDR1 is SQVTM and CDR2 ANQGSEA. There are 13 residues in the CDR3. Deletions cut 4 bases from V and 4 bases from J, with 10 bases between. This CDR3 is CSVARGLNEKLFF. The CDR3 nucleotides read TGCAGCGTTGCCCGGGGGCTTAATGAAAAACTGTTTTTT.

This clonotype was detected ten times or more. The rearrangement uses TRBV2 and TRBJ2-2; perhaps TRBD1 as D (5 bases). This CDR3 region has 15 residues. Germline V gene lookup returns CDR1 SNHLY and CDR2 FYNNEI. Trimming removed 5 bases from V and 0 bases from J, with 10 bases in between. The CDR3 protein is CASSLTEANTGELFF. CDR3 coding DNA: TGTGCCAGCAGTCTGACAGAAGCGAACACCGGGGAGCTGTTTTTT.